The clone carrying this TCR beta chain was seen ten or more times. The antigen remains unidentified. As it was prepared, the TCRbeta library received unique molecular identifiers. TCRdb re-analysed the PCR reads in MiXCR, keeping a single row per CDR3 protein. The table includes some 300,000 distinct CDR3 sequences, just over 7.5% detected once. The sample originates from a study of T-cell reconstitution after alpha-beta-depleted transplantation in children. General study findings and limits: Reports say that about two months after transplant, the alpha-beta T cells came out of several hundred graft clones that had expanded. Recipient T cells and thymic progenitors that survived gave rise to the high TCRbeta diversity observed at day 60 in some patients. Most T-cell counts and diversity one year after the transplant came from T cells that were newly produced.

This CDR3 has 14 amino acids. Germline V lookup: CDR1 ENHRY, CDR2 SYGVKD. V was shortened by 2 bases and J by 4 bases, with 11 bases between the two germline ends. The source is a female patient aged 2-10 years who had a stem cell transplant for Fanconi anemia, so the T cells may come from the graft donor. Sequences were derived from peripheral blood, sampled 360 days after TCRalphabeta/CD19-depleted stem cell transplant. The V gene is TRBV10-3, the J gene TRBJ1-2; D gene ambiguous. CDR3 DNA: TGTGCCATCAGTGAGAGTGGACTAATCTATGGCTACACCTTC. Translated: CAISESGLIYGYTF.